The source of this T cell receptor beta chain is a study of cytomegalovirus exposure and HLA in healthy donors (dated 2017 in TCRdb). A note on the overall study: According to a later analysis, one platform produced both the roughly 110 validation repertoires and the 700 or so repertoires of the first cohort. The study combined high-throughput TCR immunosequencing, statistical association of individual TCRs with disease status, and machine learning to predict cytomegalovirus infection status. Besides the first cohort of some 670 subjects, a separate validation cohort made up of roughly 120 different subjects was used. The aim of the study was to test whether cataloging public T cell receptors could identify signatures of past pathogen exposure.

The protocol used for the library was the immunoSEQ multiplex PCR assay. On the study's bioinformatics: A statistical classification framework was built for diagnosing cytomegalovirus status from the catalog of TCR beta chain sequences. In TCRdb, the immuneACCESS table is reduced to in-frame sequences with V and J assigned. These tables do not hold every clone; where another copy was compared, an unresolved V gene accounts for under half, and the others remain unexplained. V and J calls and clone size are copied from that table; D and trimming were computed from the DNA. The sample table lists around 60,000 clones, around 92% of them with a count of one. 1% to 1.5% of the sample goes to the ten largest clones. CDR3 length: 16 amino acids, cysteine to phenylalanine. Left in the record is the CDR3 DNA by itself, 48 bases read in frame from the first base. From the germline V gene, CDR1 is MDHEN and CDR2 is SYDVKM. V loses 3 bases, J loses 5 bases, and the germline ends lie 19 bases apart.

Comments on this clone: Its specific antigen is unknown. Base qualities were left out, and no much larger clone turns up one base away.

General conclusions and limits of the study: Most TCR sequences were observed very rarely across donors, whereas some public TCRs were present in many individuals. The authors suggested that the approach could potentially be extended to other disease states and immunological phenotypes. A few of the identified cytomegalovirus-associated TCR beta chains were confirmed in vitro to be specific for cytomegalovirus antigens. In the study, some 180 TCR beta chains were listed as associated with cytomegalovirus. The classifier was reported to diagnose cytomegalovirus status with high specificity and sensitivity in both the original cohort and the validation cohort. A later analysis lacked HLA typing for the validation cohort, so it scored co-occurrence in that cohort across all 110 or so repertoires. Of the cluster scores, 90% to 95% were above 0 in a later analysis, which found that TCRs clustered in the first cohort also tended to co-occur in the approximately 120 validation repertoires.

The donors were included in the validation cohort of some 120 subjects, a group kept apart from the approximately 690-subject first cohort. The TCR sequence derives from a woman aged 18-29 years in good health and CMV-seronegative. Recombination linked TRBV28 to TRBJ2-5; a tentative D match to TRBD2 spans 6 bases. The sequenced sample was PBMCs. This receptor has the CDR3 CASSFSSGEDWETQYF. The DNA reads as follows: TGTGCCAGCAGTTTTAGTTCGGGGGAGGATTGGGAGACCCAGTACTTC.